The source of this TCR beta chain is a study of Ad26.COV2.S vaccination and SARS-CoV-2 variants. At the level of the study: Enrollment placed the donor in the COV1001 Ad26.COV2.S trial arm. Study-wide points: Comparability of non-spike TCR breadth was observed across vaccine and placebo recipients. From the TCR breadth and depth analyses, total T cell responses may have been underestimated.

Treatment: 15 to 20 received Ad26.COV2.S at low or high dose, single or two shots; about 5 received placebo; per-sample allocation not given. Sample collection was performed on day 63 after the first vaccine or placebo injection. An adult donor aged 18-55 years was enrolled in Boston. Sequenced by immunoSEQ multiplex PCR; TCRdb stores in-frame clones only, minus some. Among hundreds of thousands of clones listed, more than 75% were seen once. As for this clone: Antigen unknown.

The V end was cut by 2 bases, the J end by 5 bases, with 7 bases between. The CDR3 spans 12 residues. CDR1 SGHDT and CDR2 YYEEEE come from the germline V gene. Sequenced material: peripheral blood, taken in a trial of Ad26.COV2.S vaccine versus placebo. V is TRBV5-6 and J is TRBJ1-1, with D unresolved. The source is a person between 18 and 60 years old who received the Ad26.COV2.S COVID-19 vaccine or a placebo. CDR3 nucleotides: TGTGCCAGCAGCTTCCAGACGACTGAAGCTTTCTTT. Amino acid sequence: CASSFQTTEAFF.